This T cell receptor (beta chain) was found in a study of PD-L1 blockade in urothelial cancer. Study findings and constraints: Clones that were tumor-associated expanded more in the blood of durable-benefit patients at 3 weeks. Sub-median blood TCR clonality before treatment predicted longer survival.

Points on this clone: Its matching antigen is unknown.

The templates were synthetic TCR analogs, and they were spiked into each PCR. Assay used: immunoSEQ multiplex PCR; TCRdb lists only in-frame clones, some missing. The profile covers tens of thousands of clones, with roughly 77% appearing a single time and roughly 2.8% taken by the ten largest. Germline CDR1 is LGHNA and CDR2 is YSLEER. The V and J ends lost 4 bases and 6 bases, in that order; junction bases with no gene match: 14. The CDR3 loop spans 16 amino acids. Locally advanced or metastatic urothelial carcinoma was present in patients. This chain connects TRBV4-3 to TRBJ1-2; 7 nucleotides agree with TRBD1. This specimen was PBMCs, taken around atezolizumab (anti-PD-L1) treatment. This sequence was found in an older man with urothelial cancer. This CDR3 reads CASSLDGLLQGNGYTF. The DNA of the CDR3 is TGCGCCAGCAGCCTCGATGGGCTGCTACAGGGGAATGGCTACACCTTC.